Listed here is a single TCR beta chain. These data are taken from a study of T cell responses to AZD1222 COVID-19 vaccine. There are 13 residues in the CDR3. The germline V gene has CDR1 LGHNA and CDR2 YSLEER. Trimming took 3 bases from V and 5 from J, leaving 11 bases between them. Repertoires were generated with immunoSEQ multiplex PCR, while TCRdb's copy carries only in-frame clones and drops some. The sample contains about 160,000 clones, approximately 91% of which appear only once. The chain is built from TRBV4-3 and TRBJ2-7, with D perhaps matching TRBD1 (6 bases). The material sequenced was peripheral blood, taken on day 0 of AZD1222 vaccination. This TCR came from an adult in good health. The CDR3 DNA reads TGCGCCAGCAGCCAGTTACAGGGAGACGAGCAGTACTTC. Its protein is CASSQLQGDEQYF.